The 21 T cell receptor beta chains presented below share a single source sample, sequenced in a study of blood T cell repertoires in COVID-19. Method: immunoSEQ multiplex PCR; TCRdb's copy keeps in-frame clones and lacks some. The sample has about 280,000 clones, around 92% seen once. Sequencing was done on a sample of peripheral blood. These receptors all come from a woman aged 25 to 39 with COVID-19, enrolled during active disease.

On this clone itself: The junction departs from the called germline gene at one end, perhaps through a read error. The chain carries TRBV4-2 and TRBJ2-3, with 11 positions matching TRBD2. The length of the CDR3 is 12 residues. Germline V gene lookup returns CDR1 LGHNA and CDR2 YNFKEQ. The CDR3 DNA is TGTGCCAGCAGCCAAGGTGGGACTAGCGGTATTTTT. It is translated as CASSQGGTSGIF.

V gene TRBV9 combines with J gene TRBJ1-2, with TRBD1 matching over 10 bases. CDR3 length: 14 residues. With 4 bases clipped from V and 5 bases from J, the junction kept 5 bases outside the gene matches. CDR1 SGDLS and CDR2 YYNGEE come from the germline V gene. CDR3 nucleotide sequence: TGTGCCAGCAGCCGTCAGGGACAGGGGTATGGCTACACCTTC. This sequence encodes CASSRQGQGYGYTF.

V is TRBV5-5 and J is TRBJ1-2; D is unclear. V lost 3 bases and J lost 4, with 13 bases in between. The CDR3 covers 14 residues. Looked up from germline, CDR1 is SGHKS and CDR2 is YYEKEE (reference sequence). This CDR3 reads CASSWARGSYGYTF. CDR3 coding DNA: TGTGCCAGCAGCTGGGCCCGAGGGAGCTATGGCTACACCTTC.

The chain uses TRBV18 and TRBJ2-3, with 9 bases aligning to TRBD1. The germline gives CDR1 KGHSH, CDR2 LQKENI. This CDR3 comprises 15 residues. J was trimmed by 9 bases and V by 3 bases; bases with no gene match: 10. The CDR3, as DNA: TGTGCCAGCTCACCGGGACAGGGTCGATCATTGACGCAGTATTTT. Translating it yields CASSPGQGRSLTQYF.

V gene TRBV5-8 combines with J gene TRBJ2-3; 10 nucleotides align to TRBD2. The CDR3 extends over 17 amino acids. Germline trimming cut 7 bases from V and 4 bases from J; bases unmatched to any gene: 15. From germline, CDR1 is SGHTS and CDR2 YDEGEE. CDR3 amino acids: CASLGQRGGREADTQYF. Here the CDR3 DNA reads TGTGCCAGCTTGGGCCAGCGGGGGGGCAGAGAAGCAGATACGCAGTATTTT.

This clone was recorded a few times. The chain employs TRBV5-4 and TRBJ2-1, with 10 bases lining up with TRBD2. CDR1 is SGHNT, CDR2 YYREEE, per germline (reference sequence). V trimming: 4 bases; J trimming: 2 bases; junction bases outside the gene matches: 12. The CDR3 is made up of 18 amino acids. The CDR3 sequence: CASSPTGSLAGAYNEQFF. In nucleotides, the CDR3 is TGTGCCAGCAGCCCCACGGGGAGCCTAGCGGGGGCCTACAATGAGCAGTTCTTC.

This sequence joins TRBV7-9 and TRBJ2-2; D is ambiguous. Germline CDR1 is SEHNR and CDR2 is FQNEAQ (reference sequence). V was cut by 6 bases and J by 7 bases, with 6 bases left in between. The CDR3 is 11 amino acids. CDR3: CASRSNGELFF. The DNA of the CDR3 is TGTGCCAGCAGGTCTAACGGGGAGCTGTTTTTT.

The chain carries TRBV2 and TRBJ2-1, with 7 bases fitting TRBD2. Germline assignment: CDR1 SNHLY and CDR2 FYNNEI. The CDR3 totals 13 residues. V lost 6 bases to trimming and J lost 5 bases; unmatched junction nucleotides: 4. The CDR3 region is CASRHRGDNEQFF. For the CDR3, the DNA is TGTGCCAGCAGACATCGGGGGGACAATGAGCAGTTCTTC.

The chain couples TRBV3-1 (or the pseudogene TRBV3-2) to TRBJ2-1; D might be TRBD1 (6 bases). The CDR3 extends over 13 amino acids. Looked up from germline, CDR1 is LGHDT and CDR2 is YNNKEL (reference sequence). Trimming shortened V by 1 base and J by 7 bases, and 8 bases separated the two germline ends. The DNA for the CDR3 is TGTGCCAGCAGCCAAGGAGGGGGTAATGAGCAGTTCTTC. Protein sequence: CASSQGGGNEQFF.

The chain recombines TRBV19 with TRBJ1-6; no clear D. V was cut by 3 bases and J by 6 bases, with 18 bases left in between. The CDR3 runs to 17 residues. Germline V gene sequence: CDR1 LNHDA, CDR2 SQIVND (reference sequence). The CDR3 loop is CASSIANFRKTNSPLHF. DNA for the CDR3: TGTGCCAGTAGTATTGCCAACTTCAGGAAGACTAATTCACCCCTCCACTTT. The whole variable domain, remainder taken from reference TRBV19 and TRBJ1-6, is DGGITQSPKYLFRKEGQNVTLSCEQNLNHDAMYWYRQDPGQGLRLIYYSQIVNDFQKGDIAEGYSVSREKKESFPLTVTSAQKNPTAFYLCASSIANFRKTNSPLHFGNGTRLTVT.

The gene calls are TRBV7-6 and TRBJ2-1, with 10 bases that match TRBD2. The CDR3 is made up of 18 amino acids. The J segment lost 8 bases and the V segment lost 1 base, leaving 14 bases of the junction unmatched. Per germline, CDR1 SGHVS and CDR2 FNYEAQ. The CDR3 region is CASSLGGASGGPGDEQFF. CDR3 bases: TGTGCCAGCAGCTTAGGGGGGGCTAGCGGGGGCCCCGGGGATGAGCAGTTCTTC.

The chain has TRBV5-4 and TRBJ2-7; D unclear. The CDR3 is 13 amino acids. Looked up from germline, CDR1 is SGHNT and CDR2 is YYREEE (reference sequence). V shed 2 bases and J shed 1 base, with 7 bases lying between them. The CDR3 sequence is CASSFFISYEQYF. The DNA for the CDR3 is TGTGCCAGCAGCTTCTTTATATCCTACGAGCAGTACTTC.

This rearrangement joins TRBV4-1 to TRBJ1-2; 8 nucleotides line up with TRBD1. Unmatched junction bases numbered 7, after V lost 0 bases and J lost 4 bases. Germline lookup yields CDR1 MGHRA and CDR2 YSYEKL. CDR3 length: 16 residues. The CDR3 DNA reads TGCGCCAGCAGCCAAGATGGGCAGGGGGCGGGCTATGGCTACACCTTC. It codes for CASSQDGQGAGYGYTF.

The chain recombines TRBV12-3 or TRBV12-4 with TRBJ1-1; perhaps TRBD1 as D (5 bases). This CDR3 is built from 12 residues. Trimming removed 0 bases at V and 8 bases at J, with 7 bases between. The CDR3: CASSLAGLEAFF. For the CDR3, the DNA is TGTGCCAGCAGTTTAGCGGGGCTGGAAGCTTTCTTT.

The genes are TRBV3-1 (or the pseudogene TRBV3-2) and TRBJ1-2; 7 bases fit TRBD1. This CDR3 contains 15 residues. V lost 2 bases, J lost 7 bases, and 10 bases stayed unmatched. The germline V gene encodes CDR1 LGHDT and CDR2 YNNKEL (reference sequence). CDR3 sequence (DNA): TGTGCCAGCAGCCAAACACCAAACAGGGGCGGTGGCTACACCTTC. It is translated as CASSQTPNRGGGYTF.

J is TRBJ2-7 and V is TRBV28, with 8 bases aligning to TRBD1. The length of the CDR3 is 13 residues. V shed 8 bases, J shed 6 bases, and the junction held 9 bases outside the gene matches. Germline CDR1 is MDHEN and CDR2 is SYDVKM. Written as DNA, the CDR3 is TGTGCCAGCCAGAGGACAGGGTCCCTCGAGCAGTACTTC. It encodes CASQRTGSLEQYF.

The chain has TRBV6-5 and TRBJ1-4; possible D gene TRBD1, 5 bases. The germline CDR1 and CDR2 sequences are MNHEY and SVGAGI. The CDR3 is 15 amino acids. With 5 bases removed from V and 2 bases from J, the gap between germline ends came to 12 bases. The CDR3 DNA is TGTGCCAGCAGTCTGGGGGGGGGTACTAATGAAAAACTGTTTTTT. Its protein product is CASSLGGGTNEKLFF.

The V and J genes are TRBV29-1 and TRBJ2-4; D is uncertain. Per the germline V gene, CDR1 is SQVTM and CDR2 is ANQGSEA. With 5 bases removed from V and 0 bases from J, the gap between germline ends came to 5 bases. The CDR3 runs to 12 residues. In DNA, the CDR3 is TGCAGCGTTTCATTAGCCAAAAACATTCAGTACTTC. Protein product: CSVSLAKNIQYF.

The V and J genes are TRBV11-2 and TRBJ2-5; D gene uncertain. The CDR3 is 11 amino acids. The V gene's germline CDR1 is SGHAT and CDR2 FQNNGV. V gave up 5 bases and J gave up 5 bases, with 6 bases separating them. The CDR3 region is CASSTRETQYF. The CDR3 DNA sequence: TGTGCCAGCAGCACCAGGGAGACCCAGTACTTC.

CDR3 DNA sequence: TGTGCCAGCAGCCAAGGGGGGACTAGCCTGTTCTTC. Its protein product is CASSQGGTSLFF. V and J are TRBV3-1 (or the pseudogene TRBV3-2) and TRBJ2-1; 9 bases agree with TRBD2. The CDR3 extends over 12 amino acids. CDR1 is LGHDT and CDR2 is YNNKEL in the germline V gene (reference sequence). V shed 1 base, J shed 15 bases, and the junction held 4 bases outside the gene matches.

This chain joins TRBV7-8 and TRBJ2-3; 7 bases line up with TRBD2. V was clipped by 3 bases and J by 5 bases; unmatched bases: 2. The germline V gene encodes CDR1 SGHVS and CDR2 FQNEAQ. This CDR3 region has 13 residues. CDR3 in DNA: TGTGCCAGCAGCTTGCGCGGGGGAGATACGCAGTATTTT. Translating gives CASSLRGGDTQYF.